This entry describes one T cell receptor beta chain. This record belongs to a study of blood T cell repertoires in COVID-19. On the study more broadly: PBMCs, B-cell-depleted T cells, or T cells were the source of the cDNA or gDNA that made up the material.

With V trimmed by 6 bases and J by 8 bases, 3 bases remained unmatched. The CDR3 consists of 11 residues. Germline CDR1 reads SNHLY; CDR2 reads FYNNEI. Original analysis: Reference gene primers were amplified, and this amplification served to estimate nucleated cell counts. Sequencing used immunoSEQ multiplex PCR; TCRdb keeps in-frame clones, though not all of them. For V, J and clone size, that table is used; D and trimming come from the DNA. Among approximately 97,000 clones listed, approximately 86% were seen once. V and J are TRBV2 and TRBJ1-1; 7 nucleotides agree with TRBD1. What was sequenced was peripheral blood. This sequence was found in an elderly woman with acute or convalescent COVID-19. The CDR3 bases are TGTGCCAGCAGACAGGGGTGGGAAGCTTTCTTT. Its translation: CASRQGWEAFF.